The rows below give T cell receptor beta chains drawn from one sample of a study of shared clonotypes between healthy human individuals. The method was immunoSEQ multiplex PCR; TCRdb's version includes in-frame clones alone and lacks a portion of them. Of 2.3 million or so clones in the sample, about 92% were seen once. Sequencing was carried out using naive CD4+ T cells from PBMCs. These receptors were taken from a man between 18 and 29 years old in good health. Some clones in this sample may be carry-over from other donors' samples. Each CDR3 is given with its conserved first and last residue. D genes are given only for firm matches. Clone size is given for some rows only: seen once, a few or many times, or a class if the clone is expanded.

v_gene	abundance	j_gene	d_gene	CDR3aa	CDR3nt
TRBV11-3	.	TRBJ2-3	TRBD2	CASSFKTSGRHTDTQYF	TGTGCCAGCAGCTTTAAGACTAGCGGGAGACACACAGATACGCAGTATTTT
TRBV11-2	.	TRBJ2-3	TRBD2	CASSPGTSGRTDTQYF	TGTGCCAGCAGCCCTGGGACTAGCGGGAGAACAGATACGCAGTATTTT
TRBV7-3	.	TRBJ2-7	.	CATGGGSILHEQYF	TGTGCCACCGGGGGAGGTAGCATACTCCACGAGCAGTACTTC
TRBV28	.	TRBJ2-5	.	CASSLSGQRQETQYF	TGTGCCAGCAGTTTATCCGGACAGAGACAAGAGACCCAGTACTTC
TRBV6-5	.	TRBJ2-7	TRBD2	CASRRLAGGYYEQYF	TGTGCCAGCAGGCGACTAGCGGGAGGATATTACGAGCAGTACTTC
TRBV15	.	TRBJ2-3	TRBD1	CATQSRDRIKDTQYF	TGTGCCACCCAATCGCGGGACAGGATTAAAGATACGCAGTATTTT
TRBV6-5	.	TRBJ1-1	.	CATTSVEGAFF	TGTGCCACAACGTCCGTGGAGGGGGCTTTCTTT
TRBV7-8	.	TRBJ1-5	.	CASSTSGGNQPQHF	TGTGCCAGCAGCACATCTGGAGGGAATCAGCCCCAGCATTTT
TRBV9	.	TRBJ2-5	.	CASSVGGRVETQYF	TGTGCCAGCAGCGTAGGGGGGCGCGTAGAGACCCAGTACTTC
TRBV27	once	TRBJ2-1	.	CASSLSRALGEQFF	TGTGCCAGCAGTTTGTCCCGGGCGCTGGGAGAGCAGTTCTTC
TRBV19	.	TRBJ2-1	.	CASSGTTYNEQFF	TGTGCCAGTAGCGGGACCACCTACAATGAGCAGTTCTTC
TRBV6-1	.	TRBJ1-1	.	CASSPGTGKTEAFF	TGTGCCAGCAGTCCCGGGACGGGGAAAACTGAAGCTTTCTTT
TRBV29-1	.	TRBJ2-7	TRBD1	CSAELDRGLSYEQYF	TGCAGCGCGGAACTAGACAGGGGGCTCTCCTACGAGCAGTACTTC
TRBV7-2	.	TRBJ2-3	TRBD2	CASSLAGTSSDTQYF	TGTGCCAGCAGCTTAGCGGGGACTAGCTCGGATACGCAGTATTTT
TRBV15	once	TRBJ2-6	.	CATSRDPREAGANVLTF	TGTGCCACCAGCAGAGATCCAAGGGAGGCTGGGGCCAACGTCCTGACTTTC
TRBV9	.	TRBJ2-2	.	CASSVLGLSDTGELFF	TGTGCCAGCAGCGTATTGGGGCTGTCGGACACCGGGGAGCTGTTTTTT
TRBV6-5	.	TRBJ1-1	.	CASSYSASLNTEAFF	TGTGCCAGCAGTTACTCGGCCAGCTTGAACACTGAAGCTTTCTTT
TRBV10-3	.	TRBJ1-3	TRBD1	CAISSGGAGGNTIYF	TGTGCCATCAGTTCAGGGGGCGCGGGAGGAAACACCATATATTTT
TRBV2	.	TRBJ1-2	TRBD1	CASSAGGWFDYGYTF	TGTGCCAGCAGTGCAGGGGGCTGGTTTGACTATGGCTACACCTTC
TRBV5-4	.	TRBJ2-7	.	CASSLGLRGYEQYF	TGTGCCAGCAGCTTGGGGCTAAGGGGCTACGAGCAGTACTTC
TRBV28	.	TRBJ2-7	TRBD1	CASSTSGTGGNEQYF	TGTGCCAGCAGTACCTCCGGGACAGGGGGCAACGAGCAGTACTTC
TRBV28	.	TRBJ1-5	.	CASSSTGKGSNQPQHF	TGTGCCAGCAGCTCTACAGGGAAAGGGAGCAATCAGCCCCAGCATTTT